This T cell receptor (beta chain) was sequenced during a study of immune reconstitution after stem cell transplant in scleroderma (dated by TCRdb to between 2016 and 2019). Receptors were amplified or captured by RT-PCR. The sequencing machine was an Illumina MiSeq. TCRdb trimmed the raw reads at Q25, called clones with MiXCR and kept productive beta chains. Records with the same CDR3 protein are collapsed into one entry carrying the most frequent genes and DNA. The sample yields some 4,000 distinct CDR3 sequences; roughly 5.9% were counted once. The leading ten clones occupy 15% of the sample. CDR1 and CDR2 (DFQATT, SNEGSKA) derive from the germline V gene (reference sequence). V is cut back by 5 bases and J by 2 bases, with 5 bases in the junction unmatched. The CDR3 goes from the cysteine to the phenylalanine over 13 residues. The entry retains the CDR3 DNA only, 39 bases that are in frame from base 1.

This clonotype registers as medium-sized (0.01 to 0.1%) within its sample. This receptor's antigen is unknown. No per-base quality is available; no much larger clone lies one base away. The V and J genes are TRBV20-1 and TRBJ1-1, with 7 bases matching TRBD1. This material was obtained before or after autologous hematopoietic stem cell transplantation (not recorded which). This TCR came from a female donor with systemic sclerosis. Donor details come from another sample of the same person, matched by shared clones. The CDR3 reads CSAGRQGNTEAFF. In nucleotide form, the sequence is TGCAGTGCTGGGAGACAGGGTAACACTGAAGCTTTCTTT.